The 2 T cell receptor beta chains below come from one sample, sequenced in a study of identical twins. TCRdb reanalysed the 5' RACE reads using MiXCR and keeps one entry per CDR3 protein. The sample holds nearly 650,000 distinct CDR3 sequences, roughly 6.6% seen once. The data also belong to a second study, concerning yellow fever vaccine responses in identical twins.

Sequencing input: PBMCs. These receptors were taken from a woman aged 18-30 years in good health.

This clonotype appeared a few times. The rearrangement links TRBV12-3 or TRBV12-4 to TRBJ1-3, with TRBD1 identical over 9 bases. V was pared by 5 bases and J by 5 bases, with 1 base of the junction left unmatched. This CDR3 is 13 amino acids long. The CDR3 nucleotides read TGTGCCAGCAGTGGGACAGGGAGAAACACCATATATTTT. Translation: CASSGTGRNTIYF.

This clonotype has a count of ten or more. The chain combines TRBV24-1 with TRBJ2-1; 12 nucleotides agree with TRBD1. The CDR3 sequence is 15 residues long. Germline values: CDR1 KGHDR, CDR2 SFDVKD. Trimming took 5 bases from V and 7 from J; bases not matched to a gene: 5. The CDR3, as DNA: TGTGCCACCAGTGTACCGGGACAGGGGGCGAATGAGCAGTTCTTC. It encodes CATSVPGQGANEQFF.